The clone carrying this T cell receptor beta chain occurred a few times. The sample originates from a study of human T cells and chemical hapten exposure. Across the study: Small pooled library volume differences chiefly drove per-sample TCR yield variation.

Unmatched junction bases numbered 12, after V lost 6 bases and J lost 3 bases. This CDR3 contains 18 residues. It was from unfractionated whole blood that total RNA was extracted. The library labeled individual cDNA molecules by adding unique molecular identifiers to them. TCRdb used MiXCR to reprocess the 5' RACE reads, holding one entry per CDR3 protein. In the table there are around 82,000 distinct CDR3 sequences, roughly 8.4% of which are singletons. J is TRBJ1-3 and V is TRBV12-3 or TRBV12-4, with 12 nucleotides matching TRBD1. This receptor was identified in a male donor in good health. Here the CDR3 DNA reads TGTGCCAGCAGGTTCCGGGACAGGGGGCTAACGCGTGGAAACACCATATATTTT. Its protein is CASRFRDRGLTRGNTIYF.